Listed here are 2 T cell receptor beta chains from one sample, sequenced in a study of cytomegalovirus exposure and HLA in healthy donors. Vbeta (60) and Jbeta (13) primers were used in the PCR. The protocol was immunoSEQ multiplex PCR, while the TCRdb copy is restricted to in-frame clones and leaves out a portion. The sample holds about 130,000 clones, approximately 70% seen once. The sequencing input was PBMCs. The receptors were gathered from a man aged 55 to 69 in good health and CMV-seropositive.

The V and J genes are TRBV18 and TRBJ1-6, with TRBD1 matching 9 bases. The germline CDR1 and CDR2 sequences are KGHSH and LQKENI. Germline trimming cut 8 bases from V and 10 bases from J; bases unmatched to any gene: 6. The CDR3 consists of 13 residues. This CDR3 is CASTGQGPSPLHF. DNA of the CDR3: TGTGCCAGCACGGGACAGGGACCCTCACCCCTCCACTTT. The whole variable domain, remainder taken from reference TRBV18 and TRBJ1-6, is NAGVMQNPRHLVRRRGQEARLRCSPMKGHSHVYWYRQLPEEGLKFMVYLQKENIIDESGMPKERFSAEFPKEGPSILRIQQVVRGDSAAYFCASTGQGPSPLHFGNGTRLTVT.

The chain is built from TRBV4-1 and TRBJ1-2, with D perhaps TRBD1 (6 bases). Per the germline V gene, CDR1 is MGHRA and CDR2 is YSYEKL. CDR3 length: 15 amino acids. The V and J ends lost 1 base and 2 bases respectively, with 11 bases between them. The CDR3 region is CASSQGPTGNYGYTF. CDR3 coding DNA: TGCGCCAGCAGCCAAGGCCCGACAGGAAACTATGGCTACACCTTC.